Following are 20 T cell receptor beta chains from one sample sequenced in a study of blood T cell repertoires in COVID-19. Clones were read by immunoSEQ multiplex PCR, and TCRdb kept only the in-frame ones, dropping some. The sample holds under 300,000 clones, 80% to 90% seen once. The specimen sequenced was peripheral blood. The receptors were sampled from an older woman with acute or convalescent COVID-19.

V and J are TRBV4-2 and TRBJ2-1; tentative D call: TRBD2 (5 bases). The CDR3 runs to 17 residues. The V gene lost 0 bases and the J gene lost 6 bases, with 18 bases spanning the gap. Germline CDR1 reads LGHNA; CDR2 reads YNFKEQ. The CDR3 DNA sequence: TGTGCCAGCAGCCAAGAGATCTCGGCTAGCCTGAGCAATGAGCAGTTCTTC. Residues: CASSQEISASLSNEQFF.

CDR3 DNA sequence: TGTGCCAGCAGCTTAAGGGCCCAGACTACGAACACCGGGGAGCTGTTTTTT. Residues: CASSLRAQTTNTGELFF. This rearrangement joins TRBV11-2 to TRBJ2-2; tentatively, D is TRBD2 (5 bases). The CDR3 consists of 17 residues. Germline V gene lookup returns CDR1 SGHAT and CDR2 FQNNGV. Trimming took 2 bases from V and 0 from J, leaving 13 bases between them.

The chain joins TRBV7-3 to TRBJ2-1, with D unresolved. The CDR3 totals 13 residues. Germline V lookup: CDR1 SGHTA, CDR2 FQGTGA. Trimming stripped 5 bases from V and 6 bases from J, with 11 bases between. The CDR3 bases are TGTGCCAGCAGCCCGGCGAGGTCCAATGAGCAGTTCTTC. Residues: CASSPARSNEQFF.

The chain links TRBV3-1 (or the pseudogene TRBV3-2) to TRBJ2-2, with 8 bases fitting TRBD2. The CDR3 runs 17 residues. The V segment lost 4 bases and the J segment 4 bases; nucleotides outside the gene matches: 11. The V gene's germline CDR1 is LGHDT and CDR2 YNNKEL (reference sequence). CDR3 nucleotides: TGTGCCAGCAGCCTTACCGGGACTAGGTCGGGCACCGGGGAGCTGTTTTTT. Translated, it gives CASSLTGTRSGTGELFF.

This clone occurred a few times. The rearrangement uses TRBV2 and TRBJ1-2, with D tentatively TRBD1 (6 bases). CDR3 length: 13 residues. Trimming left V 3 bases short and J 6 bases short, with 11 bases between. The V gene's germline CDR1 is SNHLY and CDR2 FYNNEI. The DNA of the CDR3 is TGTGCCAGCAGTGACTTCCGGACAGATGGCTACACCTTC. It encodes CASSDFRTDGYTF.

The CDR3 region is CASSLDPGAEQYF. The CDR3 region has the DNA TGTGCCAGCAGCTTAGACCCAGGGGCCGAGCAGTACTTC. The chain combines TRBV11-1 with TRBJ2-7, with D perhaps matching TRBD1 (6 bases). The germline CDR1 and CDR2 sequences are SGHAT and FQDESV (reference sequence). The CDR3 extends over 13 amino acids. The V and J ends lost 1 base and 6 bases respectively, with 10 bases between them.

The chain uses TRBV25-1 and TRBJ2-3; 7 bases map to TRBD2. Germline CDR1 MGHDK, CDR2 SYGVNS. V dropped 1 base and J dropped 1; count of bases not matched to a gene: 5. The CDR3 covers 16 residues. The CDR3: CASSEWAGDRTDTQYF. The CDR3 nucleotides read TGTGCCAGCAGTGAATGGGCGGGGGACCGCACAGATACGCAGTATTTT. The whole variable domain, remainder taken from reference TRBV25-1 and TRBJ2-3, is EADIYQTPRYLVIGTGKKITLECSQTMGHDKMYWYQQDPGMELHLIHYSYGVNSTEKGDLSSESTVSRIRTEHFPLTLESARPSHTSQYLCASSEWAGDRTDTQYFGPGTRLTVL.

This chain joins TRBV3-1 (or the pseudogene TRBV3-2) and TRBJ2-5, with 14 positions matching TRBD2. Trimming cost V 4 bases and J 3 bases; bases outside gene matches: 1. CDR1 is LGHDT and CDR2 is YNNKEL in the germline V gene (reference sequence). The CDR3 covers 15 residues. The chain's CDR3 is CASSPGLAGEETQYF. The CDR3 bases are TGTGCCAGCAGCCCGGGACTAGCGGGGGAAGAGACCCAGTACTTC.

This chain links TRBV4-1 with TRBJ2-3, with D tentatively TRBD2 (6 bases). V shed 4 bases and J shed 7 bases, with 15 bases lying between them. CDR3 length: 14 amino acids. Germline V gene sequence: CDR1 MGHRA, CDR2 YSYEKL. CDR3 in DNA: TGCGCCAGCAGCCGGAGACTAGAGGCTTATACGCAGTATTTT. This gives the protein CASSRRLEAYTQYF.

The CDR3 DNA reads as TGTGCCAGCAGCCAGTCACTAGCTCGGGGGGAGCAGTACTTC. It specifies CASSQSLARGEQYF. The rearrangement joins TRBV14 to TRBJ2-7; tentatively, D is TRBD2 (6 bases). This CDR3 has 14 residues. Germline V gene sequence: CDR1 SGHDN, CDR2 FVKESK. The V and J ends lost 3 bases and 7 bases respectively, with 16 bases between them.

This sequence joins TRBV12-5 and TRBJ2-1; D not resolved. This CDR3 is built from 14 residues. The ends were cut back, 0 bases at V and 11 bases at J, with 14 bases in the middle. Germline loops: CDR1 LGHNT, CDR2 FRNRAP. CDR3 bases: TGTGCTAGTGGTTTGGTACTATATGAGAGCCAGCAGTTCTTC. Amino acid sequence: CASGLVLYESQQFF. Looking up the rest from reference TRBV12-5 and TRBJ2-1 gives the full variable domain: DARVTQTPRHKVTEMGQEVTMRCQPILGHNTVFWYRQTMMQGLELLAYFRNRAPLDDSGMPKDRFSAEMPDATLATLKIQPSEPRDSAVYFCASGLVLYESQQFFGPGTRLTVL.

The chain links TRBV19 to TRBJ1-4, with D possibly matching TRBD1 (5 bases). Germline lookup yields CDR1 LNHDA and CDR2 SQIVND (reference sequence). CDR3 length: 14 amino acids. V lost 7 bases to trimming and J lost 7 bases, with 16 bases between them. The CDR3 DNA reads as TGTGCCAGTATCGGGTCAGGGATCATTGAAAAACTGTTTTTT. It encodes CASIGSGIIEKLFF.

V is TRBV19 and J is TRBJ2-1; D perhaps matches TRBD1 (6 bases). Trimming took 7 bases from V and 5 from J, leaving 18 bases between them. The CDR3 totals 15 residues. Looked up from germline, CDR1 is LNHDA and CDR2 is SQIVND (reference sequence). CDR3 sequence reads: CASTQGLGDNNEQFF. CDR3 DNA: TGTGCCAGTACCCAAGGGTTAGGGGACAACAATGAGCAGTTCTTC.

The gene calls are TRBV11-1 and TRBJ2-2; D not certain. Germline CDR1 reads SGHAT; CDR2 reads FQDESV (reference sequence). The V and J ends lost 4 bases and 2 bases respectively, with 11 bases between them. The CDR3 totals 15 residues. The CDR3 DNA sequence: TGTGCCAGCAGCTCGCCGGTCCAAAACACCGGGGAGCTGTTTTTT. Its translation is CASSSPVQNTGELFF.

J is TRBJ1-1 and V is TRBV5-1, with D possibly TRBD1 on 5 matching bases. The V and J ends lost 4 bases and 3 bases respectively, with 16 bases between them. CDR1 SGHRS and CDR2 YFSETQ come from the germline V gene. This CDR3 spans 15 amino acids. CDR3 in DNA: TGCGCCAGCAGCCGTTTGGGTTGGGGGGACACTGAAGCTTTCTTT. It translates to CASSRLGWGDTEAFF.

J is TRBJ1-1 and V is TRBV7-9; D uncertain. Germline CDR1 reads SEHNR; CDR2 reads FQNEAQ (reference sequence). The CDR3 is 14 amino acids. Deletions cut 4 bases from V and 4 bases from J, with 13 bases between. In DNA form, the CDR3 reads TGTGCCAGCAGCTATCGGGAGGGCGGCACTGAAGCTTTCTTT. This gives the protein CASSYREGGTEAFF.

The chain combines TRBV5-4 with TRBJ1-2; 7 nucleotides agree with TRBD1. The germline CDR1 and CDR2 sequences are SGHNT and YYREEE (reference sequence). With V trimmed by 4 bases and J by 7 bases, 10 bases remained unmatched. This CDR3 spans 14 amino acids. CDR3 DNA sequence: TGTGCCAGCAGCGCACAGGGGCCCGTAAGTGGCTACACCTTC. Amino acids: CASSAQGPVSGYTF.

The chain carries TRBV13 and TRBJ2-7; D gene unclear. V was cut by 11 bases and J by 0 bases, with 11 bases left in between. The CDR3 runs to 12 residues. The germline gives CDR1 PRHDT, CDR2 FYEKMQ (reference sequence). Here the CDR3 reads CAGHWSSYEQYF. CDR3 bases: TGTGCCGGCCATTGGAGCTCCTACGAGCAGTACTTC. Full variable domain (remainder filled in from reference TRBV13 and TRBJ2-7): AAGVIQSPRHLIKEKRETATLKCYPIPRHDTVYWYQQGPGQDPQFLISFYEKMQSDKGSIPDRFSAQQFSDYHSELNMSSLELGDSALYFCAGHWSSYEQYFGPGTRLTVT.

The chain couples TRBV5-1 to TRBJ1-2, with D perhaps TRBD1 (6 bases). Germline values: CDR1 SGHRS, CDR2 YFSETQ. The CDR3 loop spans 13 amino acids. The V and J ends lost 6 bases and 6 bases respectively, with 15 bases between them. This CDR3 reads CASNSRGRDGYTF. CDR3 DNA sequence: TGCGCCAGCAATAGCAGGGGACGGGATGGCTACACCTTC.

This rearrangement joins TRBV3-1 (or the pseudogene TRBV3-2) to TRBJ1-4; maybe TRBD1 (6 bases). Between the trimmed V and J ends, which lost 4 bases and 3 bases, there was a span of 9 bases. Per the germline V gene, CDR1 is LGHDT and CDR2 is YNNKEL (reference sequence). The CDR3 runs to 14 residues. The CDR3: CASSRGQSNEKLFF. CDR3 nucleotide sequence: TGTGCCAGCAGCCGCGGACAGTCTAATGAAAAACTGTTTTTT.